This TCR beta chain emerged from a study of blood T cell repertoires in COVID-19. Turning to the study itself: The study drew acute and convalescent COVID-19 samples from the United States, Italy and Spain.

The CDR3 spans 17 residues. Germline CDR1 and CDR2: SEHNR and FQNEAQ (reference sequence). V lost 5 bases and J lost 2; bases outside the gene matches: 5. Participants' reported clinical history set cohort assignment. Symptom resolution, clearance, or two negative PCRs marked the recovered donors of Cohort 3. Here immunoSEQ multiplex PCR was the method, and the copy in TCRdb shows in-frame clones only, minus some. The sample has around 230,000 clones, 88% seen once. The sequenced material came from PBMCs or T cells enriched from blood (not recorded which). The chain uses TRBV7-9 and TRBJ2-5; 16 nucleotides line up with TRBD2. This TCR derives from a woman aged 25 to 39 who had recovered from COVID-19. The CDR3 loop reads CASSPGLAGGWQETQYF. DNA for the CDR3: TGTGCCAGCAGCCCGGGACTAGCGGGGGGGTGGCAAGAGACCCAGTACTTC.